These 2 T cell receptor beta chains were all obtained from the same sample, sequenced in a study of blood T cell repertoires in COVID-19. Only in-frame clones appear in the TCRdb table, and some are missing; sequencing was by immunoSEQ multiplex PCR. In the table there are 95,000 to 110,000 clones, around 89% of which are singletons. Sequences were obtained from peripheral blood. These receptors came from an older woman with acute or convalescent COVID-19.

CDR3 nucleotide sequence: TGTGCCAGCAGCACCCTTAGCGGGAGTAATGAGCAGTTCTTC. Translated: CASSTLSGSNEQFF. The chain recombines TRBV14 with TRBJ2-1, with 9 bases matching TRBD2. Germline-derived CDR1 and CDR2 are SGHDN and FVKESK. The CDR3 runs to 14 residues. V lost 5 bases and J lost 7; bases outside the gene matches: 6. The full variable domain, with the rest looked up from reference TRBV14 and TRBJ2-1, is EAGVTQFPSHSVIEKGQTVTLRCDPISGHDNLYWYRRVMGKEIKFLLHFVKESKQDESGMPNNRFLAERTGGTYSTLKVQPAELEDSGVYFCASSTLSGSNEQFFGPGTRLTVL.

J is TRBJ2-7 and V is TRBV6-6, with D possibly matching TRBD1 (6 bases). CDR1 and CDR2 from the germline V gene are MNHNY and SVGAGI (reference sequence). CDR3 length equals 14 residues. The V end lost 6 bases, the J end lost 1 base, and 13 bases lay between the germline ends. CDR3 sequence reads: CASSPDGTSYEQYF. In nucleotides, the CDR3 is TGTGCCAGCAGCCCAGATGGGACATCCTACGAGCAGTACTTC.